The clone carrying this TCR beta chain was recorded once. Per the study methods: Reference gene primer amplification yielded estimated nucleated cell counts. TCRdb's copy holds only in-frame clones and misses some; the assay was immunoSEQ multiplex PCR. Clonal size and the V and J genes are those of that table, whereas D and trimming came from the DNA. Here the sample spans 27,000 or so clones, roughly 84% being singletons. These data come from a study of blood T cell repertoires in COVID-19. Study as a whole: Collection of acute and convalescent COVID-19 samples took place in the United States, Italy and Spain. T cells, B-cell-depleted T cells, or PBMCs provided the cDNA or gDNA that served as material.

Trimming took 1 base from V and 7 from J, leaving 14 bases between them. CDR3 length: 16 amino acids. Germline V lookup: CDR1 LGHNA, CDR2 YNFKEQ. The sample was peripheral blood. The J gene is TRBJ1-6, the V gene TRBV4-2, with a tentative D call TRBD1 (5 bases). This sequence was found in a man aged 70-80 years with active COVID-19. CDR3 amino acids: CASSQALDTRNSPLHF. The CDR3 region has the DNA TGTGCCAGCAGCCAAGCTCTGGACACCCGCAATTCACCCCTCCACTTT.